This TCR beta chain came from a study of cytomegalovirus exposure and HLA in healthy donors. Study-wide results and caveats: In a later analysis, a missense DCLRE1C variant was linked to TCR beta V- and J-gene trimming.

The CDR3 runs to 13 residues. Germline loops: CDR1 SGHRS, CDR2 YFSETQ. The ends were cut back, 0 bases at V and 10 bases at J, with 11 bases in the middle. PCR involved 60 Vbeta and 13 Jbeta primers. Only in-frame clones appear in the TCRdb table, and some are missing; sequencing was by immunoSEQ multiplex PCR. The sample records around 150,000 clones, roughly 78% being singletons. Worth noting for this clone: Antigen unknown.

The clonotype was recovered from a man between 40 and 49 years old in good health and CMV-seropositive. The rearrangement uses TRBV5-1 and TRBJ2-1; D uncertain. The sample taken for sequencing was PBMCs. For the CDR3, the DNA is TGCGCCAGCAGCTTGGCGGGTCGGTGGGAGCAGTTCTTC. Its translation: CASSLAGRWEQFF. The variable domain in full, completed from reference TRBV5-1 and TRBJ2-1, reads KAGVTQTPRYLIKTRGQQVTLSCSPISGHRSVSWYQQTPGQGLQFLFEYFSETQRNKGNFPGRFSGRQFSNSRSEMNVSTLELGDSALYLCASSLAGRWEQFFGPGTRLTVL.